Included here is one TCR beta chain sequence, with context. Original methodology: By means of reference gene primer amplification, nucleated cell counts were estimated. Assay: immunoSEQ multiplex PCR; the TCRdb copy retains only in-frame clones and omits some. V, J and clone size derive from that table, while D and trimming were established from the DNA sequence. This repertoire shows 250,000 to 300,000 clones, more than 85% found once; its top ten account for around 2%. The entry originates in a study of blood T cell repertoires in COVID-19. In the study overall: Sites across the United States, Italy and Spain contributed samples from acute and convalescent COVID-19. In each case, the material was cDNA or gDNA derived from T cells, B-cell-depleted T cells, or PBMCs.

Seattle enrolled patients during active infection and tracked them longitudinally. Germline-derived CDR1 and CDR2 are GTSNPN and SVGIG (reference sequence). The CDR3 extends over 14 amino acids. V lost 2 bases and J lost 4; bases outside the gene matches: 6. Sequenced: peripheral blood. V usage is TRBV30 and J usage is TRBJ2-3; the match to TRBD2 covers 7 bases. This clonotype originated in a woman in her 30s with COVID-19, enrolled during active disease. The CDR3 nucleotides read TGTGCCTGGAGTTTGGGGGGGGAGGCAGATACGCAGTATTTT. Amino acids: CAWSLGGEADTQYF. Drawing the rest from reference TRBV30 and TRBJ2-3, the complete variable domain is SQTIHQWPATLVQPVGSPLSLECTVEGTSNPNLYWYRQAAGRGLQLLFYSVGIGQISSEVPQNLSASRPQDRQFILSSKKLLLSDSGFYLCAWSLGGEADTQYFGPGTRLTVL.